The rows below give T cell receptor beta chains drawn from one sample of a study of blood T cells in healthy people across ages. From the 5' RACE reads, TCRdb called clonotypes with MiXCR, one entry per CDR3 protein. In the table there are about 1.4 million distinct CDR3 sequences, approximately 63% of which are singletons. Input material: blood. These receptors came from a young man in good health. CDR3s include the opening cysteine and the closing phenylalanine or tryptophan. D genes are given only for firm matches. Size values are once, few and many counts, or a class for expanded clones, and some rows have none.

TRBV6-1,TRBJ1-4,.,many,CASSEAQGGGEKLFF,TGTGCCAGCAGTGAAGCGCAAGGGGGAGGAGAAAAACTGTTTTTT
TRBV7-2,TRBJ1-1,TRBD1,few,CASVQGASNTEAFF,TGTGCCAGCGTACAGGGGGCCTCGAACACTGAAGCTTTCTTT
TRBV4-3,TRBJ2-5,.,.,CASSQDHGGGETQYF,TGCGCCAGCAGCCAAGATCACGGGGGAGGCGAGACCCAGTACTTC
TRBV10-3,TRBJ1-2,.,.,CAISERRGWDYGYIF,TGTGCCATCAGTGAGCGCAGGGGTTGGGACTATGGCTACATCTTC
TRBV29-1,TRBJ2-7,.,few,CSVGARTDSYEQYF,TGCAGCGTCGGAGCGCGGACAGACTCCTACGAGCAGTACTTC
TRBV12-3/TRBV12-4,TRBJ2-5,.,.,CASSLNAGTHGRNEQYF,TGTGCCAGCAGTTTAAATGCCGGGACACACGGGAGAAATGAGCAGTACTTC
TRBV6-2/TRBV6-3,TRBJ1-1,.,.,CASSRLGHQNREAFF,TGTGCCAGCAGCCGCCTGGGACACCAAAATAGGGAAGCTTTCTTT
TRBV2,TRBJ1-1,.,.,CASLRLLNTEAFF,TGTGCCAGCCTTCGCTTGCTGAACACTGAAGCTTTCTTT
TRBV20-1,TRBJ2-3,.,few,CSASGTSTDTQYF,TGCAGTGCTTCCGGGACTAGCACAGATACGCAGTATTTT
TRBV7-9,TRBJ2-7,TRBD2,.,CASSLAPGRGDYEQYF,TGTGCCAGCAGCTTAGCGCCGGGACGGGGGGACTACGAGCAGTACTTC
TRBV3-1,TRBJ2-5,.,few,CASSQVDLTSPETQYF,TGTGCCAGCAGCCAAGTTGACCTTACTAGTCCGGAGACCCAGTACTTC
TRBV7-6,TRBJ1-4,.,few,CASSTGVANEKLFF,TGTGCCAGCAGCACGGGAGTGGCTAATGAAAAACTGTTTTTT
TRBV4-3,TRBJ2-1,TRBD2,.,CASRAQRGYNEQFF,TGCGCCAGCAGGGCCCAGCGGGGGTACAATGAGCAGTTCTTC
TRBV10-3,TRBJ1-1,.,.,CAISDEGTEAFF,TGTGCCATCAGTGATGAAGGCACTGAAGCTTTCTTT
TRBV20-1,TRBJ2-6,.,.,CSALTARSGANVLTF,TGCAGTGCCCTGACAGCCCGGTCTGGGGCCAACGTCCTGACTTTC
TRBV7-2,TRBJ2-2,.,few,CASSLRGRRSGELFF,TGTGCCAGCAGCTTAAGAGGCAGAAGGTCCGGGGAGCTGTTTTTT
TRBV29-1,TRBJ2-7,.,few,CSVALVSYNEQYF,TGCAGCGTTGCCCTAGTATCCTACAATGAGCAGTACTTC
TRBV24-1,TRBJ2-7,TRBD2,.,CATSASWRTSGDEQYF,TGTGCCACCAGTGCCTCCTGGAGGACTAGCGGTGACGAGCAGTACTTC
TRBV4-3,TRBJ2-3,.,.,CASSQDGQYTDTQYF,TGCGCCAGCAGCCAAGATGGGCAGTACACAGATACGCAGTATTTT
TRBV4-1,TRBJ1-3,TRBD1,.,CASSQGRQGVSGNTIYF,TGCGCCAGCAGCCAAGGACGACAGGGGGTTAGTGGAAACACCATATATTTT
TRBV29-1,TRBJ2-3,TRBD2,.,CSVTRTSGIRDTQYF,TGCAGCGTTACCCGGACTAGCGGGATTCGGGATACGCAGTATTTT
TRBV7-9,TRBJ2-7,.,.,CASSFDYYERYF,TGTGCCAGCAGCTTTGATTATTACGAGCGGTACTTC
TRBV12-3/TRBV12-4,TRBJ1-1,.,.,CASSPREYNTEAFF,TGTGCCAGCAGTCCGAGGGAGTATAACACTGAAGCTTTCTTT
TRBV7-2,TRBJ2-7,.,few,CASSLFRTYEQYF,TGTGCCAGCAGCTTGTTTAGGACCTACGAGCAGTACTTC
TRBV7-8,TRBJ1-1,.,.,CASRPNTPSTEAFF,TGTGCCAGCAGACCCAATACACCGAGCACTGAAGCTTTCTTT
TRBV4-1,TRBJ2-1,TRBD2,few,CASCPRAGDNEQFF,TGCGCCAGTTGTCCGAGGGCGGGGGACAATGAGCAGTTCTTC
TRBV20-1,TRBJ2-4,TRBD2,.,CSVPSGAAKNIQYF,TGCAGTGTCCCTAGCGGGGCAGCCAAAAACATTCAGTACTTC
TRBV10-3,TRBJ2-2,TRBD1,few,CATLDRDTGELFF,TGTGCCACCCTGGACAGGGACACCGGGGAGCTGTTTTTT
TRBV20-1,TRBJ2-1,TRBD2,.,CSASPPLAGGISNNEQFF,TGCAGTGCTAGCCCCCCGCTAGCGGGAGGTATCTCCAACAATGAGCAGTTCTTC
TRBV6-6,TRBJ1-2,.,.,CASSYSNQGNYGYTF,TGTGCCAGCAGTTACTCGAACCAGGGTAACTATGGCTACACCTTC
TRBV2,TRBJ2-7,.,.,CASSSTWGGGEQYF,TGTGCCAGCAGTTCAACCTGGGGAGGTGGCGAGCAGTACTTC
TRBV2,TRBJ2-7,.,.,CASRRGELSYEQYF,TGTGCCAGCAGGCGGGGTGAACTTTCCTACGAGCAGTACTTC
TRBV20-1,TRBJ1-5,.,few,CSARDRGRLGNQPQHF,TGCAGTGCTAGAGATAGAGGCAGGTTGGGTAATCAGCCCCAGCATTTT
TRBV15,TRBJ2-1,TRBD1,once,CVTSRGQSSYNEQFF,TGTGTCACCAGCAGGGGACAGAGCTCCTACAATGAGCAGTTCTTC
TRBV4-1,TRBJ1-2,.,.,CASSQPLRYGYTF,TGCGCCAGCAGCCAACCCCTTAGGTATGGCTACACCTTC
TRBV6-2/TRBV6-3,TRBJ2-6,.,.,CASSYDGGDAGANVLTF,TGTGCCAGCAGTTACGATGGGGGCGATGCTGGGGCCAACGTCCTGACTTTC
TRBV11-2,TRBJ1-1,.,few,CASSRDGHEAFF,TGTGCCAGCAGCCGCGACGGACACGAAGCTTTCTTT
TRBV6-5,TRBJ2-7,.,.,CASSYAYPYEQYF,TGTGCCAGCAGTTACGCGTATCCCTACGAGCAGTACTTC
TRBV7-2,TRBJ2-7,.,.,CASSHTPQGADEQYF,TGTGCCAGCAGCCACACGCCACAGGGAGCTGACGAGCAGTACTTC
TRBV7-9,TRBJ2-5,.,.,CASSLWRTVGPETQYF,TGTGCCAGCAGCTTATGGAGGACTGTCGGTCCGGAGACCCAGTACTTC